A selection of T cell receptor beta chains follows, all from one sample in a study of OX40 agonist ivuxolimab in advanced cancers. Libraries were prepared by immunoSEQ multiplex PCR; TCRdb keeps only in-frame clonotypes and omits some of them. There are under 13,000 clones in the sample; approximately 69% occur only once, and 35% to 45% lies in the top ten. The sequences come from CD4+ or CD8+ T cells sorted from blood, collected in a trial of the OX40 agonist ivuxolimab. These TCRs come from an adult with an advanced solid tumor such as melanoma, head and neck, liver or kidney cancer. Both conserved end residues are part of each CDR3. Fields, in order: D gene, V gene, J gene, clone size, CDR3 DNA, CDR3 protein. A D gene is named only where the DNA matches it firmly. Some rows have no size entry. The others give once, few or many, or a class for an expanded clone.

.	TRBV7-9	TRBJ2-1	.	TGTGCCAGCAGCCCCAGCGTTAGGAGTTATGAGCAGTTCTTC	CASSPSVRSYEQFF
TRBD2	TRBV10-3	TRBJ2-7	.	TGTGCCATCAGTGGGGTCCCACTAGCGGGAGCATACGAGCAGTACTTC	CAISGVPLAGAYEQYF
.	TRBV7-4	TRBJ1-2	.	TGTGCCAGCAGCACCGCTCCGCCCGGGAGCCCGGAAGCTAACTATGGCTACACCTTC	CASSTAPPGSPEANYGYTF
.	TRBV15	TRBJ2-3	.	TGTGCCACCAGCAGAGAAACGGGAAGCACAGATACGCAGTATTTT	CATSRETGSTDTQYF
.	TRBV2	TRBJ1-4	.	TGTGCCAGTGAGGGTACCTCTAATGAAAAACTGTTTTTT	CASEGTSNEKLFF
TRBD2	TRBV7-9	TRBJ2-1	.	TGTGCCAGCAGCTTAGTTAGCGGGAGGGTGGCTGAGCAGTTCTTC	CASSLVSGRVAEQFF
.	TRBV7-3	TRBJ2-2	.	TGTGCCAGCAGCTTGGGGGTTGGTAATCGGGAGCTGTTTTTT	CASSLGVGNRELFF
.	TRBV28	TRBJ2-1	once	TGTGCCAGCAGTCTCGGCCCCTCGGATGAGCAGTTCTTC	CASSLGPSDEQFF
.	TRBV10-3	TRBJ2-7	few	TGTGCCAACCCAGTGGCAAACTCCGAGCAGTACTTC	CANPVANSEQYF
.	TRBV27	TRBJ1-5	few	TGTGCCAGCTCGTGGGGGCGCGATCAGCCCCAGCATTTT	CASSWGRDQPQHF
TRBD1	TRBV7-2	TRBJ2-1	.	TGTGCCAGCAGCTTCCGGGACAGGGGTGATGATGAGCAGTTCTTC	CASSFRDRGDDEQFF
TRBD2	TRBV27	TRBJ2-7	.	TGTGCCAGCAGTTTATCGGCGGGGGCCTACGAGCAGTACTTC	CASSLSAGAYEQYF
TRBD2	TRBV10-3	TRBJ2-3	.	TGTGCCATCAGAGAACATTCTGCTCCGGGACTAGCGGGCGTAACAGATACGCAGTATTTT	CAIREHSAPGLAGVTDTQYF
.	TRBV19	TRBJ1-5	.	TGTGCCAGTAGTAATGCGGTCAGCAATCAGCCCCAGCATTTT	CASSNAVSNQPQHF
TRBD2	TRBV7-6	TRBJ2-1	.	TGTGCCAGCAGCTTAGGGGGCGGGAGGGCCCTAGGTGAGCAGTTCTTC	CASSLGGGRALGEQFF
.	TRBV4-3	TRBJ2-6	.	TGCGCCAGCAGCTATAAGTTAGGACGTCACAAAGTCGGGCCTTTC	CASSYKLGRHKVGPF
.	TRBV27	TRBJ2-1	.	TGTGCCAGCAGTTTAGGGGGGAATGAGCAGTTCTTC	CASSLGGNEQFF
.	TRBV27	TRBJ1-1	.	TGTGCCAGCAGTTTATCCAGCAGCCAGTACACTGAAGCTTTCTTT	CASSLSSSQYTEAFF
.	TRBV28	TRBJ2-7	.	TGTGCCTCACGAGGGCTTACCTACGAGCAGTACTTC	CASRGLTYEQYF
.	TRBV11-2	TRBJ2-7	.	TGTGCCAGCAGCTCCCTGGAGCAGTACTTC	CASSSLEQYF
.	TRBV9	TRBJ1-5	.	TGTGCCAGCAGCCCCGGGGATAGCAATCAGCCCCAGCATTTT	CASSPGDSNQPQHF
.	TRBV12-5	TRBJ1-2	.	TGTGCTAGTGGTTTGGTTCCCTTGTATGGCTACACCTTC	CASGLVPLYGYTF
.	TRBV7-2	TRBJ1-4	.	TGTGCCAGCAGCCGGGCCCCCGGAGCAACTAATGAAAAACTGTTTTTT	CASSRAPGATNEKLFF
.	TRBV11-2	TRBJ2-1	large	TGTGCCAGCTTAGAAGGGTACAATGAGCAGTTCTTC	CASLEGYNEQFF
.	TRBV27	TRBJ2-1	.	TGTGCCAGCAGTTCAGCGGAGGGTTACAATGAGCAGTTCTTC	CASSSAEGYNEQFF
.	TRBV25-1	TRBJ1-1	.	TGTGCCAGCCGCCGCCAGGGTGAAGCTTTCTTT	CASRRQGEAFF
.	TRBV5-1	TRBJ2-7	.	TGCGCCAGCAGGGGTACAGGGTTAGTGCAGTACTTC	CASRGTGLVQYF
.	TRBV19	TRBJ2-5	.	TGTGCTACGAGATCCGAGGAGACCCAGTACTTC	CATRSEETQYF
TRBD2	TRBV28	TRBJ2-2	.	TGTGCCAGCAGTTCGGGACTAGTTGTCGGGGAGCTGTTTTTT	CASSSGLVVGELFF
.	TRBV27	TRBJ1-2	.	TGTGCCAGCAGTTTATCTGCCGGATCCCTATATGGCTACACCTTC	CASSLSAGSLYGYTF
TRBD1	TRBV10-2	TRBJ2-1	.	TGCGCCAGCGGACAGGGGAGGATTGAGCAGTTCTTC	CASGQGRIEQFF
.	TRBV5-6	TRBJ1-3	.	TGTGCCAGCAGCATTGGACGGCAGTTTGGAAACACCATATATTTT	CASSIGRQFGNTIYF
.	TRBV25-1	TRBJ1-1	.	TGTGCCAGCAGTGAATGGCAGGGGATGAACACTGAAGCTTTCTTT	CASSEWQGMNTEAFF
.	TRBV7-3	TRBJ1-1	.	TGTGCCAGCAGCTTGGCGATGAACACTGAAGCTTTCTTT	CASSLAMNTEAFF
TRBD1	TRBV27	TRBJ2-7	.	TGTGCCAGCAGTCCCCTCCCAGGGGGCTACGAGCAGTACTTC	CASSPLPGGYEQYF
.	TRBV11-2	TRBJ2-6	.	TGTGCCAGCAGCTTAGGCTACTCTGGGGCCAACGTCCTGACTTTC	CASSLGYSGANVLTF
TRBD1	TRBV4-2	TRBJ2-5	.	TGTGCCAGCAGCCGAGGGACAGGGGGCAGCCAAGAGACCCAGTACTTC	CASSRGTGGSQETQYF
TRBD1	TRBV29-1	TRBJ1-4	.	TGCAGCGTTGAGGGGGGGACAGTGAATGAAAAACTGTTTTTT	CSVEGGTVNEKLFF
.	TRBV6-1	TRBJ2-7	.	TGTGCCAGCAGTGCGGGGTTGTACGAGCAGTACTTC	CASSAGLYEQYF
.	TRBV4-2	TRBJ2-3	.	TGTGCCAGCAGCCAAGCCCTCGCTAGCGATCGCACAGATACGCAGTATTTT	CASSQALASDRTDTQYF
.	TRBV20-1	TRBJ2-4	.	TGCAGTGCTGGCCCAGAGAACATTCAGTACTTC	CSAGPENIQYF
.	TRBV4-1	TRBJ1-2	few	TGCGCCAGCAGCCAAGATCCGGCCCGAAACTATGGCTACACCTTC	CASSQDPARNYGYTF
TRBD2	TRBV27	TRBJ2-1	.	TGTGCCAGCAGTCCCGGACTAGCGGGAGCAAATGAGCAGTTCTTC	CASSPGLAGANEQFF
TRBD1	TRBV7-9	TRBJ2-5	.	TGTGCCAGCAGCGACCGGACAGGGGACGTGACCCAGTACTTC	CASSDRTGDVTQYF
TRBD1	TRBV2	TRBJ1-1	.	TGTGCCAGCAGCAGGGGGATGCGCACTGAAGCTTTCTTT	CASSRGMRTEAFF
.	TRBV5-1	TRBJ2-7	.	TGCGCCAGCAGCTACTCCGCCGGAACCTACGAGCAGTACTTC	CASSYSAGTYEQYF
TRBD2	TRBV27	TRBJ2-1	.	TGTGCCAGCAGTTTGAGCGGGATACTCGACAATGAGCAGTTCTTC	CASSLSGILDNEQFF
.	TRBV7-2	TRBJ2-7	.	TGTGCCAGCAGCCCCGGGCCAAACTACGAGCAGTACTTC	CASSPGPNYEQYF
TRBD1	TRBV13	TRBJ2-3	.	TGTGCCAGCAGCAGTGGACAGGGGGCTTCTAGCACAGATACGCAGTATTTT	CASSSGQGASSTDTQYF
.	TRBV29-1	TRBJ1-1	.	TGCAGCGTTGAAACAAATAGTGAAGCTTTCTTT	CSVETNSEAFF
.	TRBV21-1	TRBJ2-2	once	TGTGCCAGCAGCAAAACAGGGATGGACGGGGAGCTGTTTTTT	CASSKTGMDGELFF
.	TRBV28	TRBJ2-1	.	TGTGCCAGCAGTTTATGGGACTACTACTTGGTCTACAATGAGCAGTTCTTC	CASSLWDYYLVYNEQFF
.	TRBV7-8	TRBJ2-7	few	TGTGCCAGCAGCTTAGATCGAGGGAGTGGGTACGAGCAGTACTTC	CASSLDRGSGYEQYF
.	TRBV19	TRBJ2-7	.	TGTGCCAGTAGTCCCCTCAGTGGGGGGATCGACGAGCAGTACTTC	CASSPLSGGIDEQYF
.	TRBV5-1	TRBJ2-2	once	TGCGCCAGCAGCTTGGCGGGTACCGGGGAGCTGTTTTTT	CASSLAGTGELFF